Each of the 30 T cell receptor beta chains below was sequenced from the same sample in a study of shared clonotypes between healthy human individuals. Sequencing used immunoSEQ multiplex PCR; TCRdb keeps in-frame clones, though not all of them. Altogether about 490,000 clones are present, 79% being singletons, with the ten largest covering about an eighth. Material for sequencing was PBMCs. The receptors were sampled from a woman aged 40 to 50 in good health. Some clones in this sample may be carry-over from other donors' samples.

This clone has ten or more counts. The V and J genes are TRBV10-3 and TRBJ2-2, with unresolved D. The germline gives CDR1 ENHRY, CDR2 SYGVKD. Trimming removed 3 bases at V and 6 bases at J, with 11 bases between. The CDR3 extends over 14 amino acids. The chain's CDR3 is CAISEFEDSGELFF. The CDR3 DNA is TGTGCCATCAGTGAATTCGAGGATTCCGGGGAGCTGTTTTTT.

V gene TRBV5-1 combines with J gene TRBJ2-7; 11 bases are shared with TRBD2. CDR3 length: 16 residues. Trimming at V came to 4 bases and at J to 2 bases, leaving 8 bases not matched to a gene. Germline CDR1 is SGHRS and CDR2 is YFSETQ. The CDR3 is CASSTGTSGGTYEQYF. Here the CDR3 DNA reads TGCGCCAGCAGCACGGGGACTAGCGGAGGGACCTACGAGCAGTACTTC.

As for this clone: Other DNA sequences in this sample translate to the same CDR3. This chain joins TRBV11-3 and TRBJ2-5; the match to TRBD2 covers 8 bases. V lost 6 bases and J lost 1; bases outside the gene matches: 7. CDR3 length: 15 amino acids. Germline CDR1 and CDR2: SGHNT and YENEEA. As DNA, the CDR3 is TGTGCCAGCAGTATGGGGCTAGCGGGCCAAGAGACCCAGTACTTC. As protein: CASSMGLAGQETQYF.

The chain employs TRBV30 and TRBJ2-1, with D hard to call. In germline, CDR1 is GTSNPN, CDR2 SVGIG (reference sequence). The ends were cut back, 4 bases at V and 4 bases at J, with 11 bases in the middle. The CDR3 runs to 13 residues. The CDR3 loop reads CAWISERYNEQFF. The CDR3 region has the DNA TGTGCCTGGATCTCGGAGCGATACAATGAGCAGTTCTTC.

The chain has TRBV18 and TRBJ1-1; 7 bases fit TRBD1. The CDR3 is made up of 13 amino acids. CDR1 and CDR2 from the germline V gene are KGHSH and LQKENI. V lost 5 bases, J lost 2 bases, and 2 bases stayed unmatched. The CDR3 DNA follows: TGTGCCAGCTCAGGGACAGCTAACACTGAAGCTTTCTTT. It codes for CASSGTANTEAFF.

Here the CDR3 reads CASSPRGAQHF. The CDR3 DNA follows: TGTGCCAGCAGCCCCCGGGGGGCCCAGCATTTT. The rearrangement uses TRBV5-8 and TRBJ1-5; D perhaps matches TRBD1 (5 bases). Germline lookup yields CDR1 SGHTS and CDR2 YDEGEE. V lost 4 bases to trimming and J lost 11 bases, with 10 bases between them. The CDR3 covers 11 residues.

V usage is TRBV19 and J usage is TRBJ2-3; D gene ambiguous. Trimming cost V 3 bases and J 2 bases, with 12 bases left between them. Per germline, CDR1 LNHDA and CDR2 SQIVND (reference sequence). The CDR3 runs to 15 residues. CDR3 DNA: TGTGCCAGTAGTATTCACCCACCCTTCACAGATACGCAGTATTTT. This gives the protein CASSIHPPFTDTQYF.

The chain links TRBV28 to TRBJ2-7; no reliable D call. This CDR3 contains 10 residues. Trimming left V 8 bases short and J 2 bases short, with 4 bases between. The germline V gene encodes CDR1 MDHEN and CDR2 SYDVKM. The CDR3 region is CASGTYEQYF. The CDR3 DNA reads TGTGCCAGCGGGACCTACGAGCAGTACTTC.

The rearrangement joins TRBV2 to TRBJ1-2; tentative D call: TRBD1 (5 bases). V was pared by 3 bases and J by 6 bases, with 14 bases between. The CDR3 sequence is 14 residues long. CDR1 and CDR2 from the germline V gene are SNHLY and FYNNEI. CDR3 nucleotide sequence: TGTGCCAGCAGTGATTACATGGGGGAAGATGGCTACACCTTC. Protein sequence: CASSDYMGEDGYTF.

The rearrangement uses TRBV13 and TRBJ2-7; 13 nucleotides match TRBD2. CDR1 PRHDT and CDR2 FYEKMQ come from the germline V gene (reference sequence). This CDR3 comprises 16 residues. The junction had 8 bases not matched to a gene; V was cut back by 2 bases and J by 7 bases. The CDR3 DNA reads TGTGCCAGCAGCTTATCCCGACTAGCGGGGGGACTGGAGCAGTACTTC. As protein: CASSLSRLAGGLEQYF.

The chain employs TRBV4-1 and TRBJ1-2, with D possibly being TRBD1 (5 bases). The CDR3 has 14 residues. Trimming stripped 6 bases from V and 4 bases from J, with 15 bases between. Germline V lookup: CDR1 MGHRA, CDR2 YSYEKL. The CDR3 loop reads CASRRIGGFYGYTF. The CDR3 coding sequence is TGCGCCAGCAGGCGAATCGGGGGGTTCTATGGCTACACCTTC.

V usage is TRBV4-1 and J usage is TRBJ2-7, with TRBD2 matching over 7 bases. CDR1 and CDR2 from the germline V gene are MGHRA and YSYEKL. The CDR3 consists of 18 residues. V was clipped by 2 bases and J by 2 bases; unmatched bases: 15. CDR3 coding DNA: TGCGCCAGCAGCCAACCTCCCCTGGCTAGCGGCGTCCCCTACGAGCAGTACTTC. Translating it yields CASSQPPLASGVPYEQYF.

V and J are TRBV23-1 and TRBJ2-4; 8 bases map to TRBD1. TRBV23-1 is an ORF, with its function uncertain. After removal of 8 bases from V and 1 base from J, the junction contained 7 bases not matched to a gene. This CDR3 has 15 amino acids. The CDR3: CASSATGVAKNIQYF. For the CDR3, the DNA is TGCGCCAGCTCGGCGACAGGGGTTGCCAAAAACATTCAGTACTTC.

V usage is TRBV10-3 and J usage is TRBJ1-1; 7 bases align to TRBD1. The CDR3 loop spans 13 amino acids. V dropped 7 bases and J dropped 4; count of bases not matched to a gene: 6. Germline CDR1 ENHRY, CDR2 SYGVKD. CDR3 bases: TGTGCCATCATGACAGGGCCCGGCACTGAAGCTTTCTTT. Protein sequence: CAIMTGPGTEAFF.

The rearrangement joins TRBV29-1 to TRBJ2-5; D tentatively reads TRBD1 or TRBD2 (7 bases each). From germline, CDR1 is SQVTM and CDR2 ANQGSEA. The CDR3 runs 13 residues. The germline V and J ends were trimmed by 1 base and 5 bases, with 11 bases remaining between them. CDR3 protein: CSVEAQGGETQYF. CDR3 sequence (DNA): TGCAGCGTTGAAGCCCAGGGGGGGGAGACCCAGTACTTC.

The rearrangement links TRBV19 to TRBJ2-7; TRBD2 matches at 8 bases. The ends lost 9 bases at V and 0 bases at J; junction bases unmatched: 10. The CDR3 spans 15 residues. CDR1 is LNHDA, CDR2 SQIVND, per germline (reference sequence). The chain's CDR3 is CARPLAGFLSYEQYF. The CDR3 nucleotides are TGTGCCAGGCCCTTAGCGGGATTCCTCTCCTACGAGCAGTACTTC. Filled out from reference TRBV19 and TRBJ2-7, the complete variable domain reads DGGITQSPKYLFRKEGQNVTLSCEQNLNHDAMYWYRQDPGQGLRLIYYSQIVNDFQKGDIAEGYSVSREKKESFPLTVTSAQKNPTAFYLCARPLAGFLSYEQYFGPGTRLTVT.

The table lists this clone with many counts. The CDR3 DNA reads as TGTGCCAGCTCACCAAAGGCAGGGGGCGCGTCTGGAAACACCATATATTTT. Protein: CASSPKAGGASGNTIYF. The chain couples TRBV18 to TRBJ1-3; 8 nucleotides line up with TRBD1. CDR1 KGHSH and CDR2 LQKENI come from the germline V gene. V shed 2 bases and J 1 base; nucleotides not matched to a gene: 7. The CDR3 is made up of 17 amino acids.

As regards this clone: It may be a read error: a sequence one base away is much more abundant. This same CDR3 is encoded by further DNA sequences in the sample. V gene TRBV30 combines with J gene TRBJ1-1, with unresolved D. Germline V gene sequence: CDR1 GTSNPN, CDR2 SVGIG (reference sequence). This CDR3 comprises 13 residues. The CDR3 nucleotides are TGTGCCTGGAGTGTTGGGAGGAACACTGAGGCTTTCTTT. This translates into CAWSVGRNTEAFF.

The genes are TRBV5-6 and TRBJ2-5; unclear D gene. Trimming stripped 4 bases from V and 2 bases from J, with 9 bases between. The V gene's germline CDR1 is SGHDT and CDR2 YYEEEE. The CDR3 covers 13 residues. This CDR3 is CASSVDPQETQYF. The DNA of the CDR3 is TGTGCCAGCAGCGTAGACCCGCAAGAGACCCAGTACTTC.

Worth noting for this clone: One end of the junction does not line up with germline, which may come from a read error. This CDR3 is also generated by other DNA sequences in the sample. V usage is TRBV2 and J usage is TRBJ2-6; weak D call: TRBD1 (7 bases). Germline CDR1 and CDR2: SNHLY and FYNNEI. The CDR3 length is 15 residues. The CDR3 DNA sequence: TGTGCCAGCAGTGACCAGGGGGGTGGGGCCAACGTCCTGACCTTC. Protein product: CASSDQGGGANVLTF. The whole variable domain, filled in from reference TRBV2 and TRBJ2-6, reads EPEVTQTPSHQVTQMGQEVILRCVPISNHLYFYWYRQILGQKVEFLVSFYNNEISEKSEIFDDQFSVERPDGSNFTLKIRSTKLEDSAMYFCASSDQGGGANVLTFGAGSRLTVL.

For this clone: A much larger clone is a single base away; this may be a read error. Other nucleotide sequences in the sample specify the same CDR3. This sequence joins TRBV19 and TRBJ2-7; the D call may be TRBD1 or TRBD2 (5 bases each). Germline-derived CDR1 and CDR2 are LNHDA and SQIVND (reference sequence). The CDR3 extends over 11 amino acids. Trimming stripped 8 bases from V and 3 bases from J, with 8 bases between. The CDR3 DNA reads TGTGCCAGTGATGGGGGCTACGAGCAGTACTTC. Its translation is CASDGGYEQYF.

This CDR3 is CASSGGGYEQYF. The CDR3 nucleotides read TGTGCCAGCAGCGGGGGGGGATACGAGCAGTACTTC. The rearrangement uses TRBV25-1 and TRBJ2-7, with TRBD2 identical over 8 bases. The CDR3 is 12 residues long. Germline V gene lookup returns CDR1 MGHDK and CDR2 SYGVNS. Unmatched junction bases numbered 2, after V lost 6 bases and J lost 4 bases.

The rearrangement uses TRBV29-1 and TRBJ2-2, with D uncertain. The CDR3 is 13 amino acids. Germline V gene sequence: CDR1 SQVTM, CDR2 ANQGSEA. V was pared by 7 bases and J by 0 bases, with 9 bases between. CDR3 nucleotides: TGCAGCGGTAAAACAGCGAACACCGGGGAGCTGTTTTTT. The encoded protein is CSGKTANTGELFF.

This clone was detected only once. The chain couples TRBV18 to TRBJ1-3; no definite D call. This CDR3 is 14 amino acids long. The V gene's germline CDR1 is KGHSH and CDR2 LQKENI. Between the trimmed V and J ends, which lost 3 bases and 4 bases, there was a span of 10 bases. In nucleotides, the CDR3 is TGTGCCAGCTCACCCCGGGCCGACGGAAACACCATATATTTT. It is translated as CASSPRADGNTIYF.

This rearrangement joins TRBV11-2 to TRBJ1-1; 12 positions agree with TRBD1. This CDR3 is built from 16 residues. Looked up from germline, CDR1 is SGHAT and CDR2 is FQNNGV. The J segment lost 7 bases and the V segment lost 5 bases, leaving 11 bases of the junction unmatched. The CDR3 DNA is TGTGCCAGCAGCAATTACCGGGACAGGGGGCAAGGTGAAGCTTTCTTT. Protein product: CASSNYRDRGQGEAFF. The variable domain in full, with the rest retrieved from reference TRBV11-2 and TRBJ1-1, is EAGVAQSPRYKIIEKRQSVAFWCNPISGHATLYWYQQILGQGPKLLIQFQNNGVVDDSQLPKDRFSAERLKGVDSTLKIQPAKLEDSAVYLCASSNYRDRGQGEAFFGQGTRLTVV.

This chain uses TRBV4-3 with TRBJ2-2, with D perhaps TRBD1 or TRBD2 (5 bases each). V was clipped by 3 bases and J by 3 bases, with 14 bases between them. This CDR3 has 16 residues. Germline CDR1 is LGHNA and CDR2 is YSLEER. The CDR3 region has the DNA TGCGCCAGCAGCCACCTTCCGGGACCTCACACCGGGGAGCTGTTTTTT. The encoded protein is CASSHLPGPHTGELFF.

This clone turned up a few times. This chain connects TRBV14 to TRBJ2-2; D is uncertain. The V and J ends lost 2 bases and 0 bases respectively, with 16 bases between them. From germline, CDR1 is SGHDN and CDR2 FVKESK. There are 18 residues in the CDR3. The CDR3 region has the DNA TGTGCCAGCAGCCAATCAAATTCGGCAGGCGCGAACACCGGGGAGCTGTTTTTT. Translation gives CASSQSNSAGANTGELFF. Variable domain in full (rest from reference TRBV14 and TRBJ2-2): EAGVTQFPSHSVIEKGQTVTLRCDPISGHDNLYWYRRVMGKEIKFLLHFVKESKQDESGMPNNRFLAERTGGTYSTLKVQPAELEDSGVYFCASSQSNSAGANTGELFFGEGSRLTVL.

The J gene is TRBJ2-1, the V gene TRBV13, with D tentatively TRBD2 (5 bases). This CDR3 region has 16 residues. Germline V gene lookup returns CDR1 PRHDT and CDR2 FYEKMQ (reference sequence). V dropped 4 bases and J dropped 6 bases, with 19 bases sitting between them. The CDR3 bases are TGTGCCAGCAGCTGGCCGTCTGGCGGGCAACCCAATGAGCAGTTCTTC. Its protein product is CASSWPSGGQPNEQFF.

This chain's CDR3 is CASSPPTGKTSPLHF. In DNA form, the CDR3 reads TGTGCCAGCAGTCCGCCGACAGGGAAAACCTCACCCCTCCACTTT. The V call is TRBV28, the J call TRBJ1-6; 7 bases fit TRBD1. V lost 5 bases to trimming and J lost 10 bases; unmatched junction nucleotides: 11. CDR3 length equals 15 residues. Germline V CDR1 and CDR2: MDHEN, SYDVKM.

Only a few counts were recorded for this clone. This chain links TRBV10-1 with TRBJ2-1; maybe TRBD1 (5 bases). CDR3 length: 14 amino acids. CDR1 is WNHNN and CDR2 is SYGVQD in the germline V gene (reference sequence). The germline V and J ends were trimmed by 5 bases and 6 bases, with 14 bases remaining between them. The CDR3 sequence: CASSPRQSFNEQFF. CDR3 nucleotide sequence: TGCGCCAGCAGTCCGAGACAGTCTTTCAATGAGCAGTTCTTC.